The rows below give T cell receptor beta chains drawn from one sample of a study of early T cells in non-severe SARS-CoV-2 infection. MiXCR was run by TCRdb on the 5' RACE reads, yielding one entry per CDR3 protein. The table records tens of thousands of distinct CDR3 sequences, around 13% of them present only once. Sequenced material: whole blood. The receptors derive from an adult who was a healthcare worker with PCR-confirmed SARS-CoV-2 infection or an uninfected control (not recorded which). Both conserved end residues are part of each CDR3. The D gene is left open where the match is weak. Clone size appears in some rows only: once, few, many, or a class for an expanded clone.

few	NA	TRBV10-3	TRBJ1-2	TGTGCCACCTCGTATGGAGCGATTGATGGCTACACCTTC	CATSYGAIDGYTF
few	NA	TRBV7-9	TRBJ2-7	TGTGCCAGCAGCTTAGGCAGGGGTTGGTACGAGCAGTACTTC	CASSLGRGWYEQYF
few	TRBD1	TRBV29-1	TRBJ2-7	TGCAGCGTTGATTCAGGGGGCGCCGGCGACGAGCAGTACTTC	CSVDSGGAGDEQYF
NA	NA	TRBV11-3	TRBJ2-3	TGTGCCAGCAGCTTATATGGCAGGGGCCCAGATACGCAGTATTTT	CASSLYGRGPDTQYF
NA	NA	TRBV29-1	TRBJ2-3	TGCAGCGTTGGGGGCGGGGATGACACAGATACGCAGTATTTT	CSVGGGDDTDTQYF
many	NA	TRBV21-1	TRBJ1-1	TGTGCCAGCAGCAAAGGGGACAGGGGACTGAACACTGAAGCTTTCTTT	CASSKGDRGLNTEAFF
NA	NA	TRBV6-2/TRBV6-3	TRBJ1-5	TGTGCCAGCAGTTACGGACGCAGCAATCAGCCCCAGCATTTT	CASSYGRSNQPQHF
few	TRBD2	TRBV6-2/TRBV6-3	TRBJ2-1	TGTGCCAGCAGTCGGAGCGGGGCCATCCCCCGTGAGCAGTTCTTC	CASSRSGAIPREQFF
few	NA	TRBV19	TRBJ2-7	TGTGCCAGTAGCCCTACCACCTACGAGCAGTACTTC	CASSPTTYEQYF
few	NA	TRBV7-9	TRBJ1-4	TGTGCCAGCAGCTTAACCGGGGTCCCTGAAAAACTGTTTTTT	CASSLTGVPEKLFF
few	NA	TRBV30	TRBJ2-7	TGTGCCTGGAGTGCAGGGGCGCAAGAGCAGTACTTC	CAWSAGAQEQYF
many	NA	TRBV4-2	TRBJ2-2	TGTGCCAGCAGCCAAGATGCGACAGGAGGGGCCGGGGAGCTGTTTTTT	CASSQDATGGAGELFF
few	NA	TRBV9	TRBJ1-2	TGTGCCAGCGGGCGAGGCGGGGCTGGCTACACCTTC	CASGRGGAGYTF
many	TRBD1	TRBV29-1	TRBJ1-2	TGCAGCGCTAGGGACAGGGAAGGCTACACCTTC	CSARDREGYTF
few	NA	TRBV5-1	TRBJ1-1	TGCGCCAGCAGCAATACAGGGATGGCTTTCTTT	CASSNTGMAFF
many	NA	TRBV20-1	TRBJ1-5	TGCAGTGCTAGAGAGAAGGGAGAGTATCAGCCCCAGCATTTT	CSAREKGEYQPQHF
NA	TRBD1	TRBV2	TRBJ1-1	TGTGCCAGCACCTACAGGGGATCCTCGAACACTGAAGCTTTCTTT	CASTYRGSSNTEAFF
NA	TRBD1	TRBV7-9	TRBJ1-4	TGTGCCAGCAGCAGACAGGGCCAAGGTGAAAAACTGTTTTTT	CASSRQGQGEKLFF
few	NA	TRBV6-5	TRBJ1-3	TGTGCCAGCAGCTCGAGTGATTCTGGAAACACCATATATTTT	CASSSSDSGNTIYF
many	TRBD1	TRBV6-1	TRBJ1-2	TGTGCCAACGCGGGGACAGGGGGGCTGTTAGGCTATGGCTACACCTTC	CANAGTGGLLGYGYTF
NA	NA	TRBV29-1	TRBJ2-7	TGCAGCGTTGAAGATGGTGGAGGGGCTACCTACGAGCAGTACTTC	CSVEDGGGATYEQYF
few	TRBD1	TRBV12-3/TRBV12-4	TRBJ1-3	TGTGCCAGCAGTAGATCGGGGACAGGGTTCAGGGGAAACACCATATATTTT	CASSRSGTGFRGNTIYF
NA	NA	TRBV6-1	TRBJ1-6	TGTGCCAGCAGTGAAGAATCACCCCTCCACTTT	CASSEESPLHF
NA	TRBD2	TRBV11-2	TRBJ2-3	TGTGCCAGCAGCTTAAGTAGCGGGGGGTTGGATACGCAGTATTTT	CASSLSSGGLDTQYF
NA	NA	TRBV5-1	TRBJ1-4	TGCGCCAGCAGCCCAGGGGTTGACGGAAATAATGAAAAACTGTTTTTT	CASSPGVDGNNEKLFF
many	NA	TRBV5-6	TRBJ1-5	TGTGCCAGCAGCTCCGGCCGTTATCAGCCCCAGCATTTT	CASSSGRYQPQHF
few	NA	TRBV20-1	TRBJ2-5	TGCAGTGCTAAAAGGGGGGAGACCCAGTACTTC	CSAKRGETQYF
NA	TRBD1	TRBV9	TRBJ2-3	TGTGCCAGCAGCGGGGGACAGGGATACATTAGCACAGATACGCAGTATTTT	CASSGGQGYISTDTQYF
many	NA	TRBV10-3	TRBJ1-2	TGTGCCATTGCCGGGGACGGCTATGGCTACACCTTC	CAIAGDGYGYTF
many	NA	TRBV6-5	TRBJ2-5	TGTGCCAGCAGGAGCTATAGGGAGACCCAGTACTTC	CASRSYRETQYF
many	TRBD2	TRBV27	TRBJ2-7	TGTGCCAGCAGTTTATCGAGTCTAGCGGGGGGGTTCGAAAACTACGAGCAGTACTTC	CASSLSSLAGGFENYEQYF
many	NA	TRBV20-1	TRBJ2-5	TGCAGTGCTAGAGATTTTTCCAGCCCAGAGACCCAGTACTTC	CSARDFSSPETQYF
NA	NA	TRBV6-1	TRBJ1-5	TGTGCCAGCCGACCAGCTTCAGGGGTCGCTCAGCCCCAGCATTTT	CASRPASGVAQPQHF
NA	NA	TRBV27	TRBJ1-5	TGTGCCAGCAGTTTACAGGGTAGCTATCAGCCCCAGCATTTT	CASSLQGSYQPQHF
many	TRBD1	TRBV6-1	TRBJ2-5	TGTGCCAGCAGTGGGACAGGGAGGACCCAGTACTTC	CASSGTGRTQYF
few	NA	TRBV5-5	TRBJ1-2	TGTGCCAGCAGTACGGACGGAAACTATGGCTACACCTTC	CASSTDGNYGYTF
few	TRBD1	TRBV7-3	TRBJ2-2	TGTGCCAGCAGCCAACAGGGGACCGGGGAGCTGTTTTTT	CASSQQGTGELFF
NA	NA	TRBV10-3	TRBJ2-7	TGTGCCATCAGTGACCAAGACAGTAGGGGCTACGAGCAGTACTTC	CAISDQDSRGYEQYF
NA	TRBD1	TRBV6-2/TRBV6-3	TRBJ2-1	TGTGCCAGCAGTTACAAACAGGGGGCAGGCAATGAGCAGTTCTTC	CASSYKQGAGNEQFF
many	NA	TRBV2	TRBJ1-5	TGTGCCAGCAGCGGACCGATCGATCAGCCCCAGCATTTT	CASSGPIDQPQHF
many	NA	TRBV6-2/TRBV6-3	TRBJ2-2	TGTGCCAGCACCCCGGGACTCCTGACTAAGAACACCGGGGAGCTGTTTTTT	CASTPGLLTKNTGELFF
NA	TRBD1	TRBV10-3	TRBJ2-7	TGTGCCATCAGTGACCCAGGGGGCCTCTACGAGCAGTACTTC	CAISDPGGLYEQYF